This TCR beta chain was captured in a study of T-cell reconstitution after alpha-beta-depleted transplantation in children. Notes on the study in general: About two months after transplant, alpha-beta T cells reportedly came from several hundred expanded graft clones. Day-60 TCRbeta diversity that was high in some patients was derived from surviving recipient T cells and thymic progenitors.

TCRbeta library construction was performed incorporating unique molecular identifiers. Via MiXCR, TCRdb re-called the PCR reads, giving one row per CDR3 protein. The sample shows hundreds of thousands of distinct CDR3 sequences, about 23% of them seen only once. Many counts were recorded for this clonotype. Its antigen is currently unknown. Trimming took off 3 bases at V and 6 bases at J, with 15 bases between the two ends. The CDR3 covers 14 residues. Germline values: CDR1 SGHTA, CDR2 FQGNSA. The input for sequencing was PBMCs, mostly from graft donor cells, taken 360 days after TCRalphabeta/CD19-depleted stem cell transplant. This receptor was identified in a boy younger than two who had a stem cell transplant for acute myeloid leukemia, so the T cells may come from the graft donor. The rearrangement links TRBV7-2 to TRBJ2-7; the D is unclear. The CDR3 bases are TGTGCCAGCAGCTTTCTCTCTGCGACTTCCGAGCAGTACTTC. As protein: CASSFLSATSEQYF.